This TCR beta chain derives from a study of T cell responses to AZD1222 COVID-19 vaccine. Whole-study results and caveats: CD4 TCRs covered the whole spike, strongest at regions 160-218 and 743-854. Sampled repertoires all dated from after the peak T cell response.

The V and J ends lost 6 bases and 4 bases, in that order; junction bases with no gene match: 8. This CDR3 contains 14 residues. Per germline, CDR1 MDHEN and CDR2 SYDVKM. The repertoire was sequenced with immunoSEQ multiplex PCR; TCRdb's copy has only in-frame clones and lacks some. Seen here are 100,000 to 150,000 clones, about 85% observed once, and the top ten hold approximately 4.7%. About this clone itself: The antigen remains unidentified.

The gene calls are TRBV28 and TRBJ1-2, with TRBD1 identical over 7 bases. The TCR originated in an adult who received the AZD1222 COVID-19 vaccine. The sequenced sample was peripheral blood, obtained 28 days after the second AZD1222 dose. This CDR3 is CASSPGQIPYGYTF. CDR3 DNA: TGTGCCAGCAGCCCGGGACAGATACCCTATGGCTACACCTTC.